This T cell receptor (beta chain) was recovered during a study of PD-1 blockade in classical Hodgkin lymphoma. As for this clone: Antigen: not known.

Study results and limitations: At C4D1, TCR diversity had climbed significantly for CD4+ cells, though not for CD8+ cells. The authors have not defined what causes the repertoire differences, possibly disease activity or prior therapy. Initiation of nivolumab under 1 year after ASCT led to exclusion of patients.

CDR1 and CDR2 from the germline V gene are SNHLY and FYNNEI. The CDR3 covers 12 residues. The V end was cut by 8 bases, the J end by 0 bases, with 5 bases between. Generated by immunoSEQ multiplex PCR, the TCRdb table keeps only in-frame clones and is missing some. The sample carries 90,000 to 100,000 clones, approximately 92% recorded once. In every patient, relapse followed autologous stem cell transplantation, while exposure to brentuximab vedotin differed. The rearrangement links TRBV2 to TRBJ1-3; unclear D gene. This TCR was recovered from a human donor with classical Hodgkin lymphoma. Sequencing was performed on peripheral blood mononuclear cells (PBMCs), taken before the second cycle of nivolumab. The CDR3 DNA follows: TGTGCCAGCGGCTACTCTGGAAACACCATATATTTT. It specifies CASGYSGNTIYF.